This T cell receptor (beta chain) derives from a study of blood T cell repertoires in COVID-19. Study-wide background: COVID-19 samples collected from the United States, Italy and Spain covered acute and convalescent phases.

Some clones are missing from TCRdb's copy, which holds only in-frame ones; the method was immunoSEQ multiplex PCR. The sample shows 100,000 or so clones, about nine tenths of them seen only once. This CDR3 has 17 residues. Per the germline V gene, CDR1 is MGHRA and CDR2 is YSYEKL. Trimming cost V 4 bases and J 3 bases; bases outside gene matches: 11. The receptor was isolated from a man between 45 and 60 years old with active COVID-19. Sequencing input: peripheral blood. V usage is TRBV4-1 and J usage is TRBJ2-2; 7 bases map to TRBD1. In DNA form, the CDR3 reads TGCGCCAGCAGCCCCCGGATCGGGACAGCATACACCGGGGAGCTGTTTTTT. This gives the protein CASSPRIGTAYTGELFF.